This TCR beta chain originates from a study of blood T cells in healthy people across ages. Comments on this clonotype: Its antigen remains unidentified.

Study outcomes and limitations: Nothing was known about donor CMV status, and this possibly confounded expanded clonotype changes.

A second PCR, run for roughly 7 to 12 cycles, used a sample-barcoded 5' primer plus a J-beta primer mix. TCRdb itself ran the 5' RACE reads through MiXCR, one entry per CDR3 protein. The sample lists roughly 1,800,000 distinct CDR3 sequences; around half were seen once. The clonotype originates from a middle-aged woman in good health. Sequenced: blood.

CDR3: CSVGAGSDQPQHF. CDR3 nucleotide sequence: TGCAGCGTTGGGGCGGGGAGCGATCAGCCCCAGCATTTT. This chain connects TRBV29-1 to TRBJ1-5; unclear D gene. Germline assignment: CDR1 SQVTM and CDR2 ANQGSEA. The CDR3 sequence is 13 residues long. Trimming stripped 4 bases from V and 5 bases from J, with 12 bases between.